The T cell receptor beta chain described here comes from a study of cytomegalovirus exposure and HLA in healthy donors. This CDR3 has 16 amino acids. V dropped 8 bases and J dropped 12; count of bases not matched to a gene: 14. Germline loops: CDR1 SNHLY, CDR2 FYNNEI. Vbeta (60) and Jbeta (13) primers were used in the PCR. The assay was immunoSEQ multiplex PCR, and TCRdb's table has in-frame clones only and misses some. This table has around 150,000 clones, about 75% appearing once. The sequence came from a woman between 40 and 50 years old in good health and CMV-seropositive. The chain combines TRBV2 with TRBJ2-1; 15 nucleotides line up with TRBD2. The sequencing input was PBMCs. The CDR3 sequence is CASAAEPGLAGGPQFF. As DNA, the CDR3 is TGTGCCAGCGCAGCCGAGCCGGGACTAGCGGGAGGACCGCAGTTCTTC.